This TCR beta chain was recorded in a study of CD8 T cells in ankylosing spondylitis. Findings and caveats of the study: Reported data indicate significant enrichment of disease-linked clones within matched ankylosing spondylitis synovial fluid. In ankylosing spondylitis blood, a motif of roughly 8 highly homologous TCR beta variants appeared characteristic.

Notes on this clonotype: Its antigen remains unidentified.

A quantitative 5'-RACE method, one with molecular barcodes, was used to make TCR beta libraries. TCRdb re-called the 5' RACE reads with MiXCR, one entry per CDR3 protein. This table holds a few hundred thousand distinct CDR3 sequences, 18% found once. Sequences were obtained from blood, either unsorted or a sorted T cell fraction (not recorded which). The TCR originated in a male donor with ankylosing spondylitis or in good health (not recorded which).

CDR3 in amino acids: CASSQVPPGRLNTGELFF. The CDR3 DNA is TGTGCCAGCAGCCAGGTCCCCCCCGGGCGGTTGAACACCGGGGAGCTGTTTTTT. This chain uses TRBV3-1 with TRBJ2-2, with D uncertain. V lost 3 bases and J lost 1, with 18 bases in between. Germline assignment: CDR1 LGHDT and CDR2 YNNKEL (reference sequence). This CDR3 has 18 amino acids.